This entry lists 29 T cell receptor beta chains sequenced from one sample in a study of control samples from healthy donors and cancer patients. TCRdb's table, derived via immunoSEQ multiplex PCR, lists solely in-frame clones and lacks some. Here the sample spans about 86,000 clones, approximately 93% being singletons. The sequenced material came from blood. These receptors all come from a woman in her 30s in good health.

The chain uses TRBV20-1 and TRBJ2-3; D tentatively reads TRBD1 or TRBD2 (5 bases each). The CDR3 is made up of 14 amino acids. Trimming pared 3 bases from V and 4 bases from J, leaving 14 bases between. Germline assignment: CDR1 DFQATT and CDR2 SNEGSKA (reference sequence). As DNA, the CDR3 is TGCAGTGCTAGTGCTGGGCAGGGACCAGATACGCAGTATTTT. The encoded protein is CSASAGQGPDTQYF.

The V call is TRBV3-1 (or the pseudogene TRBV3-2), the J call TRBJ1-3, with D perhaps matching TRBD1 (5 bases). The germline V gene encodes CDR1 LGHDT and CDR2 YNNKEL (reference sequence). V was pared by 3 bases and J by 4 bases, with 10 bases between. This CDR3 has 14 amino acids. The CDR3: CASSQGDRGNTIYF. The CDR3 nucleotides are TGTGCCAGCAGCCAGGGTGACAGAGGAAACACCATATATTTT.

CDR3 in DNA: TGTGCCAGCTCACCAGAAGGGACAGCTAACTATGGCTACACCTTC. Protein: CASSPEGTANYGYTF. The chain carries TRBV18 and TRBJ1-2, with 7 bases identical to TRBD1. V lost 2 bases to trimming and J lost 0 bases; unmatched junction nucleotides: 3. This CDR3 contains 15 residues. Germline V gene lookup returns CDR1 KGHSH and CDR2 LQKENI.

This CDR3 reads CASSYSGTGNEKLFF. CDR3 DNA: TGTGCCAGCAGTTACTCGGGGACGGGTAATGAAAAACTGTTTTTT. This sequence joins TRBV6-6 and TRBJ1-4, with a tentative D call TRBD1 (5 bases). The CDR3 extends over 15 amino acids. Deletions cut 0 bases from V and 4 bases from J, with 9 bases between. Germline V gene data show CDR1 as MNHNY and CDR2 as SVGAGI (reference sequence).

The chain uses TRBV21-1 and TRBJ2-1; the table names TRBD1, a call not compared with the DNA. TRBV21-1 is marked as a pseudogene. The CDR3 consists of 14 residues. Here the CDR3 DNA reads TGTGCCAGCAGCAAACCACAGGGCTACAATGAGCAGTTCTTC. Amino acid sequence: CASSKPQGYNEQFF.

The chain has TRBV9 and TRBJ2-5; weak D call: TRBD1 (5 bases). The ends were cut back, 0 bases at V and 2 bases at J, with 8 bases in the middle. The CDR3 contains 14 residues. The V gene's germline CDR1 is SGDLS and CDR2 YYNGEE. The CDR3, as DNA: TGTGCCAGCAGCGTAGCTCAGGGTCAAGAGACCCAGTACTTC. Translated, it gives CASSVAQGQETQYF.

In its sample, this clone was seen once. This chain uses TRBV7-6 with TRBJ1-1, with unresolved D. CDR1 is SGHVS and CDR2 is FNYEAQ in the germline V gene. The germline V and J ends were trimmed by 0 bases and 4 bases, with 12 bases remaining between them. The CDR3 extends over 15 amino acids. CDR3 in amino acids: CASSLAGMGSTEAFF. CDR3 nucleotide sequence: TGTGCCAGCAGCTTAGCGGGTATGGGTTCCACTGAAGCTTTCTTT.

Only one count was recorded for this clone. V and J are TRBV27 and TRBJ2-1; the match to TRBD2 covers 8 bases. The junction had 6 bases not matched to a gene; V was cut back by 2 bases and J by 9 bases. The length of the CDR3 is 14 residues. Germline V gives CDR1 MNHEY, CDR2 SMNVEV (reference sequence). The CDR3 DNA reads TGTGCCAGCAGTTTAGCGGGGGGCCGTCTTGAGCAGTTCTTC. Translated: CASSLAGGRLEQFF.

J is TRBJ2-7 and V is TRBV5-1; D is perhaps TRBD1 (6 bases). The CDR3 covers 14 residues. Germline-derived CDR1 and CDR2 are SGHRS and YFSETQ. The germline V and J ends were trimmed by 4 bases and 6 bases, with 17 bases remaining between them. The CDR3 DNA is TGCGCCAGCAGCCTAAGACAGGTCCCTACCGAGCAGTACTTC. It translates to CASSLRQVPTEQYF.

The chain combines TRBV28 with TRBJ2-3, with TRBD2 matching 9 bases. The CDR3 consists of 12 residues. Germline CDR1 reads MDHEN; CDR2 reads SYDVKM. The CDR3 DNA reads as TGTGCTAGCGGGAGATCTGGCGATACGCAGTATTTT. The encoded protein is CASGRSGDTQYF.

The chain uses TRBV2 and TRBJ1-2; TRBD1 agrees at 9 bases. The CDR3 is 22 amino acids. V was pared by 2 bases and J by 2 bases, with 24 bases of the junction left unmatched. CDR1 and CDR2 (germline): SNHLY, FYNNEI. The CDR3 region is CASSESVLVRADRGGPNYGYTF. For the CDR3, the DNA is TGTGCCAGCAGTGAATCTGTACTGGTTCGGGCGGACAGGGGAGGTCCAAACTATGGCTACACCTTC.

The rearrangement links TRBV5-1 to TRBJ1-1; unclear D gene. CDR1 is SGHRS, CDR2 YFSETQ, per germline. Trimming pared 2 bases from V and 3 bases from J, leaving 11 bases between. The CDR3 length is 14 residues. CDR3 residues: CASSFAADDTEAFF. In DNA form, the CDR3 reads TGCGCCAGCAGCTTCGCCGCGGATGACACTGAAGCTTTCTTT.

This clone was detected once. The chain combines TRBV4-1 with TRBJ1-1, with D perhaps TRBD1 (6 bases). Germline V gene sequence: CDR1 MGHRA, CDR2 YSYEKL. This CDR3 comprises 15 residues. Trimming removed 4 bases from V and 8 bases from J, with 20 bases in between. The CDR3 sequence is CASSPSHRAVLEAFF. Written as DNA, the CDR3 is TGCGCCAGCAGCCCTTCCCACAGGGCGGTCCTGGAAGCTTTCTTT.

This rearrangement joins TRBV2 to TRBJ1-4, with a tentative D call TRBD1 (5 bases). The CDR3 runs to 15 residues. Germline CDR1 SNHLY, CDR2 FYNNEI. Between the trimmed V and J ends, which lost 2 bases and 8 bases, there was a span of 15 bases. The CDR3 is CASSEFMGLEEKLFF. CDR3 in DNA: TGTGCCAGCAGTGAATTCATGGGACTTGAGGAAAAACTGTTTTTT.

The chain combines TRBV19 with TRBJ1-2; TRBD1 agrees at 11 bases. This CDR3 region has 15 residues. The V and J ends lost 6 bases and 4 bases, in that order; junction bases with no gene match: 7. Germline-derived CDR1 and CDR2 are LNHDA and SQIVND (reference sequence). As DNA, the CDR3 is TGTGCCAGTAGCCCCCGGACAGGGGGCACCTATGGCTACACCTTC. Protein sequence: CASSPRTGGTYGYTF.

The V and J genes are TRBV9 and TRBJ2-7, with 9 bases aligning to TRBD2. The CDR3 is made up of 15 amino acids. The V segment lost 0 bases and the J segment 3 bases; nucleotides outside the gene matches: 4. Germline values: CDR1 SGDLS, CDR2 YYNGEE. CDR3 in DNA: TGTGCCAGCAGCGTAGGGGTTAGCGGGAGCTACGAGCAGTACTTC. It codes for CASSVGVSGSYEQYF.

The V gene is TRBV13, the J gene TRBJ2-5; TRBD2 agrees at 7 bases. V was pared by 5 bases and J by 2 bases, with 11 bases of the junction left unmatched. The CDR3 contains 16 residues. CDR1 and CDR2 from the germline V gene are PRHDT and FYEKMQ (reference sequence). The CDR3 reads CASSLTSALQQETQYF. The CDR3 region has the DNA TGTGCCAGCAGCCTAACTAGCGCATTACAGCAAGAGACCCAGTACTTC.

The V gene is TRBV5-4, the J gene TRBJ2-7, with TRBD2 matching over 8 bases. The CDR3 covers 14 residues. V was pared by 4 bases and J by 3 bases, with 6 bases of the junction left unmatched. The germline V gene encodes CDR1 SGHNT and CDR2 YYREEE (reference sequence). CDR3 residues: CASSPGSGSYEQYF. The CDR3 bases are TGTGCCAGCAGCCCGGGGAGCGGGAGCTACGAGCAGTACTTC.

The V and J genes are TRBV11-1 and TRBJ2-6; D gene ambiguous. The germline gives CDR1 SGHAT, CDR2 FQDESV (reference sequence). V was cut by 3 bases and J by 0 bases, with 9 bases left in between. The CDR3 totals 16 residues. CDR3 residues: CASSFGTVSGANVLTF. Written as DNA, the CDR3 is TGTGCCAGCAGCTTTGGAACAGTCTCTGGGGCCAACGTCCTGACTTTC.

This clone was detected once. The rearrangement joins TRBV15 to TRBJ1-2; TRBD1 might be the D (5 bases). The CDR3 length is 15 residues. CDR1 and CDR2 from the germline V gene are LNHNV and YYDKDF (reference sequence). Trimming pared 3 bases from V and 2 bases from J, leaving 13 bases between. CDR3 region: CATSRYLTENYGYTF. Written as DNA, the CDR3 is TGTGCCACCAGCAGGTATTTGACAGAGAACTATGGCTACACCTTC.

The rearrangement links TRBV11-1 to TRBJ2-7; the D gene is possibly TRBD1 (7 bases). This CDR3 spans 16 amino acids. Trimming took off 0 bases at V and 4 bases at J, with 16 bases between the two ends. CDR1 is SGHAT and CDR2 is FQDESV in the germline V gene (reference sequence). CDR3 amino acids: CASSLASDPGGYEQYF. In DNA form, the CDR3 reads TGTGCCAGCAGCTTAGCGTCCGATCCAGGGGGGTACGAGCAGTACTTC.

The chain is built from TRBV9 and TRBJ2-7, with 8 bases fitting TRBD1. V lost 0 bases to trimming and J lost 4 bases; unmatched junction nucleotides: 3. Germline V CDR1 and CDR2: SGDLS, YYNGEE. This CDR3 contains 14 residues. CDR3 protein: CASSVATGGYEQYF. In DNA, the CDR3 is TGTGCCAGCAGCGTAGCTACAGGGGGTTACGAGCAGTACTTC.

The CDR3 DNA is TGTGCCAGCAGCCTGGCGGGGAAAAAACTGTTTTTT. It yields the protein CASSLAGKKLFF. The chain uses TRBV3-1 (or the pseudogene TRBV3-2) and TRBJ1-4; D call uncertain. CDR1 and CDR2 from the germline V gene are LGHDT and YNNKEL (reference sequence). V lost 4 bases and J lost 9, with 9 bases in between. The CDR3 is 12 amino acids.

The rearrangement uses TRBV5-1 and TRBJ1-2; 9 bases match TRBD1. The length of the CDR3 is 18 residues. V was pared by 0 bases and J by 1 base, with 10 bases of the junction left unmatched. The germline V gene encodes CDR1 SGHRS and CDR2 YFSETQ. CDR3 nucleotides: TGCGCCAGCAGCTTGGGGGGGACAGGGTCACTGCGTAACTATGGCTACACCTTC. Its protein is CASSLGGTGSLRNYGYTF.

This clone was detected once. The genes are TRBV29-1 and TRBJ2-5, with a possible D match to TRBD2 (5 bases). The V end lost 3 bases, the J end lost 1 base, and 18 bases lay between the germline ends. This CDR3 is built from 16 residues. Per the germline V gene, CDR1 is SQVTM and CDR2 is ANQGSEA. In nucleotides, the CDR3 is TGCAGCGTTGAGATGGACGGGGATTTCATCCAAGAGACCCAGTACTTC. It is translated as CSVEMDGDFIQETQYF.

V gene TRBV14 combines with J gene TRBJ1-2; D is unresolved. The CDR3 totals 12 residues. V was shortened by 1 base and J by 7 bases, with 7 bases between the two germline ends. Germline CDR1 and CDR2: SGHDN and FVKESK. Here the CDR3 reads CASSQGEGGYTF. The CDR3 bases are TGTGCCAGCAGCCAAGGGGAGGGTGGCTACACCTTC.

This chain connects TRBV28 to TRBJ1-2; 9 bases match TRBD1. V shed 5 bases, J shed 8 bases, and the junction held 9 bases outside the gene matches. Germline CDR1 and CDR2: MDHEN and SYDVKM. This CDR3 contains 14 residues. In DNA, the CDR3 is TGTGCCAGCAGTAAACGACAGGGGGTCGGGGGCTACACCTTC. It yields the protein CASSKRQGVGGYTF.

The chain uses TRBV5-1 and TRBJ1-2; a possible D gene is TRBD1 (6 bases). Per the germline V gene, CDR1 is SGHRS and CDR2 is YFSETQ. CDR3 length: 14 amino acids. Trimming removed 4 bases from V and 5 bases from J, with 15 bases in between. CDR3 loop: CASSQQQGKYGYTF. The CDR3, as DNA: TGCGCCAGCAGCCAACAACAGGGAAAGTATGGCTACACCTTC.

This rearrangement joins TRBV10-3 to TRBJ2-1, with 12 bases that match TRBD2. The ends lost 9 bases at V and 2 bases at J; junction bases unmatched: 8. CDR3 size: 16 residues. Germline CDR1 ENHRY, CDR2 SYGVKD. The CDR3 sequence: CAIRTSGEGAYNEQFF. The CDR3 bases are TGTGCCATACGGACTAGCGGGGAGGGGGCCTACAATGAGCAGTTCTTC.